This T cell receptor (beta chain) was obtained from a study of early T cells in non-severe SARS-CoV-2 infection. This CDR3 spans 13 amino acids. The germline CDR1 and CDR2 sequences are SGHRS and YFSETQ. The V and J ends lost 4 bases and 7 bases respectively, with 14 bases between them. TCRdb analysed the 5' RACE reads with MiXCR anew, one entry per CDR3 protein. The table has about 68,000 distinct CDR3 sequences, roughly 11% seen once. Sequencing used whole blood. The sequence was collected from an adult who was a healthcare worker with PCR-confirmed SARS-CoV-2 infection or an uninfected control (not recorded which). The chain links TRBV5-1 to TRBJ2-5; perhaps TRBD2 as D (5 bases). CDR3: CASSPNLGGTQYF. CDR3 coding DNA: TGCGCCAGCAGCCCGAACCTAGGAGGGACCCAGTACTTC.